Below, 14 T cell receptor beta chains from the same sample are listed, as sequenced in a study of T cell clonotyping in hematopoietic cell transplantation. The time point was: recipient sample about 28 days before transplant, after cytoreduction. The assay was immunoSEQ multiplex PCR, and TCRdb's table has in-frame clones only and misses some. The sample contains about 9,000 clones, around 80% of which appear only once. The source was peripheral blood mononuclear cells, collected before stem cell transplant. These TCRs come from a man aged 55 to 69 with acute myeloid leukemia. Some clones in this sample may be carry-over from other donors' samples.

The chain employs TRBV5-1 and TRBJ1-1; D unresolved. Germline lookup yields CDR1 SGHRS and CDR2 YFSETQ. V was shortened by 4 bases and J by 2 bases, with 12 bases between the two germline ends. The length of the CDR3 is 14 residues. In nucleotides, the CDR3 is TGCGCCAGCAGCCAACCGGGAGGCAACACTGAAGCTTTCTTT. Translating gives CASSQPGGNTEAFF.

The sample holds a few counts of this clone. The chain joins TRBV27 to TRBJ2-5; D is possibly TRBD2 (7 bases). V was trimmed by 6 bases and J by 5 bases, leaving 13 bases between them. The CDR3 has 13 residues. CDR1 and CDR2 from the germline V gene are MNHEY and SMNVEV (reference sequence). CDR3 residues: CASRGGGRETQYF. The CDR3 nucleotides are TGTGCCAGCAGGGGAGGGGGTCGGGAGACCCAGTACTTC.

The rearrangement joins TRBV7-8 to TRBJ1-2; D gene uncertain. V was clipped by 0 bases and J by 4 bases, with 6 bases between them. Germline-derived CDR1 and CDR2 are SGHVS and FQNEAQ. The CDR3 is 13 residues long. DNA of the CDR3: TGTGCCAGCAGCTTAGCAGATATCTATGGCTACACCTTC. This encodes CASSLADIYGYTF.

This clone was seen only once. V and J are TRBV15 and TRBJ1-4; 10 nucleotides agree with TRBD1. Trimming cost V 3 bases and J 1 base; bases outside gene matches: 2. In germline, CDR1 is LNHNV, CDR2 YYDKDF (reference sequence). The length of the CDR3 is 16 residues. CDR3 protein: CATSRDRGRTNEKLFF. The CDR3, as DNA: TGTGCCACCAGCAGGGACAGGGGGAGAACTAATGAAAAACTGTTTTTT.

The chain carries TRBV6-1 and TRBJ2-7, with 11 bases identical to TRBD1. Germline V lookup: CDR1 MNHNS, CDR2 SASEGT. Losses at the gene ends were 6 bases for V and 3 bases for J; bases not matched to a gene: 7. The CDR3 totals 15 residues. The CDR3, as DNA: TGTGCCAGCAGAAAAGCCGGGACAGGGGGCTACGAGCAGTACTTC. Protein product: CASRKAGTGGYEQYF.

The chain employs TRBV6-5 and TRBJ2-5; D may match TRBD1 or TRBD2 (5 bases each). The germline V gene encodes CDR1 MNHEY and CDR2 SVGAGI. Trimming shortened V by 8 bases and J by 4 bases, and 17 bases separated the two germline ends. The CDR3 sequence is 14 residues long. The CDR3: CASQGSSRRETQYF. The CDR3 nucleotides read TGTGCCAGCCAGGGCTCTAGCCGCCGAGAGACCCAGTACTTC.

Turning to this clone: Other DNA sequences in the same sample also yield this CDR3. The chain recombines TRBV7-2 with TRBJ2-1; D is possibly TRBD2 (7 bases). The CDR3 length is 14 residues. Between the trimmed V and J ends, which lost 1 base and 7 bases, there was a span of 11 bases. Germline lookup yields CDR1 SGHTA and CDR2 FQGNSA. The CDR3 spells CASSLVGGANEQFF. The CDR3 DNA sequence: TGTGCCAGCAGCTTAGTTGGGGGGGCAAATGAGCAGTTCTTC.

This clone has only a few counts. V gene TRBV28 combines with J gene TRBJ2-7; D ambiguous. Looked up from germline, CDR1 is MDHEN and CDR2 is SYDVKM. The CDR3 consists of 15 residues. Trimming removed 7 bases from V and 2 bases from J, with 18 bases in between. The CDR3 reads CASTLKTGEAYEQYF. CDR3 nucleotide sequence: TGTGCCAGCACCCTCAAAACTGGAGAGGCCTACGAGCAGTACTTC.

The rearrangement joins TRBV6-5 to TRBJ2-7; possible D gene TRBD2, 6 bases. Trimming left V 7 bases short and J 6 bases short, with 13 bases between. This CDR3 is built from 12 residues. Germline CDR1 and CDR2: MNHEY and SVGAGI. CDR3 in DNA: TGTGCCAGCACGGACTATGCCTCCGAGCAGTACTTC. Its translation is CASTDYASEQYF.

The V gene is TRBV25-1, the J gene TRBJ2-1, with 7 bases matching TRBD1. The CDR3 is made up of 16 amino acids. The ends lost 3 bases at V and 9 bases at J; junction bases unmatched: 14. Germline CDR1 reads MGHDK; CDR2 reads SYGVNS. The CDR3 protein is CASSDTGTVAGGEQFF. The DNA for the CDR3 is TGTGCCAGCAGTGACACCGGGACAGTGGCCGGCGGTGAGCAGTTCTTC.

CDR3 sequence: CASSEARAGAGNTIYF. CDR3 bases: TGTGCCAGCAGTGAAGCGCGGGCAGGGGCTGGAAACACCATATATTTT. The V call is TRBV2, the J call TRBJ1-3, with a possible D match to TRBD1 (6 bases). There are 16 residues in the CDR3. The germline V and J ends were trimmed by 0 bases and 2 bases, with 11 bases remaining between them. From germline, CDR1 is SNHLY and CDR2 FYNNEI.

The table lists this clone with a few counts. V gene TRBV5-6 combines with J gene TRBJ2-7; 9 nucleotides align to TRBD1. V shed 4 bases and J 2 bases; nucleotides not matched to a gene: 4. Germline V gives CDR1 SGHDT, CDR2 YYEEEE. CDR3 size: 14 residues. CDR3 amino acids: CASSGGQGPYEQYF. CDR3 nucleotide sequence: TGTGCCAGCAGCGGGGGACAGGGCCCCTACGAGCAGTACTTC.

The chain combines TRBV19 with TRBJ2-4, with a weak D call TRBD1 (6 bases). The V gene lost 4 bases and the J gene lost 5 bases, with 12 bases spanning the gap. The germline CDR1 and CDR2 sequences are LNHDA and SQIVND (reference sequence). The CDR3 has 14 residues. CDR3 in amino acids: CASSSRQGQNIQYF. CDR3 bases: TGTGCCAGTAGTAGTAGGCAGGGGCAAAACATTCAGTACTTC.

The chain joins TRBV5-5 to TRBJ2-4; 9 nucleotides line up with TRBD1. The V gene's germline CDR1 is SGHKS and CDR2 YYEKEE (reference sequence). Unmatched junction bases numbered 11, after V lost 2 bases and J lost 2 bases. The CDR3 consists of 18 residues. The CDR3: CASSLKLGTGTPKNIQYF. The DNA of the CDR3 is TGTGCCAGCAGCTTAAAACTCGGGACAGGGACCCCCAAAAACATTCAGTACTTC.